The 10 T cell receptor beta chains below come from one sample, sequenced in a study of blood T cell repertoires in COVID-19. Profiled with immunoSEQ multiplex PCR; TCRdb holds only in-frame clones, not every one. The sample records about 300,000 clones, just under 90% being singletons. Sequencing used peripheral blood. These TCRs come from a woman in her thirties with COVID-19, enrolled during active disease.

V usage is TRBV30 and J usage is TRBJ1-3; a possible D gene is TRBD1 (6 bases). V was trimmed by 3 bases and J by 0 bases, leaving 15 bases between them. Germline CDR1 and CDR2: GTSNPN and SVGIG (reference sequence). This CDR3 spans 16 amino acids. The CDR3 loop is CAWSSDRPLSGNTIYF. The DNA of the CDR3 is TGTGCCTGGAGCTCCGACAGGCCTCTCTCTGGAAACACCATATATTTT.

The rearrangement joins TRBV9 to TRBJ2-2; no clear D gene. CDR3 size: 12 residues. V was pared by 4 bases and J by 3 bases, with 4 bases between. The germline V gene has CDR1 SGDLS and CDR2 YYNGEE. CDR3 coding DNA: TGTGCCAGCAGCCCTTACACCGGGGAGCTGTTTTTT. It codes for CASSPYTGELFF.

The chain links TRBV28 to TRBJ1-6; 8 nucleotides align to TRBD1. The CDR3 has 16 residues. V was clipped by 4 bases and J by 9 bases; unmatched bases: 11. Looked up from germline, CDR1 is MDHEN and CDR2 is SYDVKM. CDR3: CASSSPQGALVSPLHF. Written as DNA, the CDR3 is TGTGCCAGCAGTTCGCCCCAGGGGGCGCTGGTTTCACCCCTCCACTTT.

This chain uses TRBV3-1 (or the pseudogene TRBV3-2) with TRBJ2-2; the D gene is possibly TRBD2 (6 bases). V gave up 6 bases and J gave up 3 bases, with 17 bases separating them. CDR3 length: 16 amino acids. Per germline, CDR1 LGHDT and CDR2 YNNKEL (reference sequence). The CDR3 loop is CASSPRRELYTGELFF. In DNA form, the CDR3 reads TGTGCCAGCAGTCCCAGGAGGGAATTGTACACCGGGGAGCTGTTTTTT.

The rearrangement links TRBV7-8 to TRBJ1-1, with unresolved D. The CDR3 spans 18 residues. With 1 base removed from V and 0 bases from J, the gap between germline ends came to 18 bases. The germline gives CDR1 SGHVS, CDR2 FQNEAQ. CDR3 residues: CASSLEAGGLRLNTEAFF. The CDR3 DNA is TGTGCCAGCAGCTTAGAGGCAGGCGGACTTAGATTGAACACTGAAGCTTTCTTT.

The chain couples TRBV19 to TRBJ1-2; TRBD1 might be the D (5 bases). The CDR3 length is 15 residues. V shed 2 bases and J shed 4 bases, with 14 bases lying between them. Germline V gives CDR1 LNHDA, CDR2 SQIVND (reference sequence). DNA for the CDR3: TGTGCCAGTAGTATAATCTTAGAGACAGCCTATGGCTACACCTTC. Its protein is CASSIILETAYGYTF.

This clone was counted a single time. This rearrangement joins TRBV24-1 to TRBJ2-1; 8 nucleotides match TRBD1. V gave up 3 bases and J gave up 7 bases; unmatched junction bases: 7. The CDR3 contains 15 residues. Germline V gene data show CDR1 as KGHDR and CDR2 as SFDVKD. CDR3 residues: CATSDRTGNGNEQFF. DNA for the CDR3: TGTGCCACCAGTGATCGGACAGGGAATGGGAATGAGCAGTTCTTC.

The chain uses TRBV27 and TRBJ1-3; TRBD1 matches 9 bases. Germline V gene lookup returns CDR1 MNHEY and CDR2 SMNVEV (reference sequence). The CDR3 has 15 residues. Trimming took 6 bases from V and 3 from J; bases not matched to a gene: 6. CDR3 sequence: CASSSQGAGGNTIYF. CDR3 coding DNA: TGTGCCAGCAGCTCACAGGGGGCTGGTGGAAACACCATATATTTT.

The gene calls are TRBV7-2 and TRBJ2-1, with D perhaps TRBD1 (6 bases). Looked up from germline, CDR1 is SGHTA and CDR2 is FQGNSA. The CDR3 is 13 amino acids. With 1 base removed from V and 10 bases from J, the gap between germline ends came to 11 bases. CDR3 sequence: CASSLGGTGEQFF. The CDR3 DNA is TGTGCCAGCAGCTTAGGAGGTACAGGGGAGCAGTTCTTC.

The J gene is TRBJ2-6, the V gene TRBV15, with 8 positions matching TRBD1. From germline, CDR1 is LNHNV and CDR2 YYDKDF (reference sequence). The J segment lost 2 bases and the V segment lost 3 bases, leaving 6 bases of the junction unmatched. This CDR3 spans 17 amino acids. As DNA, the CDR3 is TGTGCCACCAGCAGGGCAGGGGGCGCCCCTGGGGCCAACGTCCTGACTTTC. It codes for CATSRAGGAPGANVLTF.